The rows below give T cell receptor beta chains drawn from one sample of a study of T cell responses to AZD1222 COVID-19 vaccine. The method was immunoSEQ multiplex PCR; TCRdb's version includes in-frame clones alone and lacks a portion of them. The sample carries fewer than 200,000 clones, roughly nine tenths recorded once. The material was peripheral blood, obtained on day 0 of AZD1222 vaccination. All receptors come from an adult in good health. Each CDR3 is given with its conserved first and last residue. The D gene is left open where the match is weak.

J gene: TRBJ1-2
D gene: -
V gene: TRBV6-5
CDR3 protein: CASSWGPGIGGYTF
CDR3 DNA: TGTGCCAGCAGTTGGGGACCCGGTATCGGAGGCTACACCTTC

J gene: TRBJ2-7
D gene: -
V gene: TRBV7-6
CDR3 protein: CASSLGGDGPYEQYF
CDR3 DNA: TGTGCCAGCAGCTTAGGGGGGGACGGCCCCTACGAGCAGTACTTC

J gene: TRBJ2-1
D gene: -
V gene: TRBV7-2
CDR3 protein: CASSLEHRVSNEQFF
CDR3 DNA: TGTGCCAGCAGCTTAGAACACAGGGTATCCAATGAGCAGTTCTTC

J gene: TRBJ1-1
D gene: -
V gene: TRBV9
CDR3 protein: CASSVQPLTEAFF
CDR3 DNA: TGTGCCAGCAGCGTCCAACCCCTGACTGAAGCTTTCTTT

J gene: TRBJ2-7
D gene: -
V gene: TRBV9
CDR3 protein: CASSEGAESYEQYF
CDR3 DNA: TGTGCCAGCAGCGAAGGGGCAGAGAGCTACGAGCAGTACTTC

J gene: TRBJ2-7
D gene: -
V gene: TRBV12-2
CDR3 protein: CASRVGQGAYEQYF
CDR3 DNA: -

J gene: TRBJ2-1
D gene: -
V gene: TRBV4-3
CDR3 protein: CASSQDPGGLLDEQFF
CDR3 DNA: TGCGCCAGCAGCCAGGACCCGGGGGGCCTTTTGGATGAGCAGTTCTTC

J gene: TRBJ1-1
D gene: -
V gene: TRBV5-6
CDR3 protein: CASSFIRGVMNTEAFF
CDR3 DNA: TGTGCCAGCAGCTTCATAAGGGGTGTAATGAACACTGAAGCTTTCTTT

J gene: TRBJ1-2
D gene: -
V gene: TRBV3-1/TRBV3-2
CDR3 protein: CASSDSEGRSNYGYTF
CDR3 DNA: TGTGCCAGCAGCGACTCCGAGGGCAGATCTAACTATGGCTACACCTTC

J gene: TRBJ2-2
D gene: -
V gene: TRBV24-1
CDR3 protein: CATSDLGQGYTGELFF
CDR3 DNA: TGTGCCACCAGTGATTTGGGCCAGGGTTACACCGGGGAGCTGTTTTTT